The 19 T cell receptor beta chains given below trace back to one sample, sequenced in a study of T cells after yellow fever vaccination. One entry per CDR3 protein results from TCRdb running MiXCR on the 5' RACE reads. The profile covers 120,000 or so distinct CDR3 sequences, with about 16% appearing a single time and around 46% taken by the ten largest. This specimen consisted of CD8+ T cells sorted from PBMCs, obtained 5 days after the yellow fever booster vaccination. These receptors were taken from a young man who received the YFV17D yellow fever vaccine.

As to this clonotype: The limits of the CDR3 on the DNA are not certain, so only TCRdb's listed CDR3 is given. This rearrangement joins TRBV12-3 or TRBV12-4 to TRBJ2-7; the table calls TRBD1, which could not be checked here. With termini counted, the CDR3 has 16 amino acids. The CDR3 spells CASSSSDSNSSYEQYF.

This clonotype was seen a handful of times. The rearrangement uses TRBV6-1 and TRBJ1-6; D is unresolved. V gave up 0 bases and J gave up 9 bases, with 21 bases separating them. From germline, CDR1 is MNHNS and CDR2 SASEGT. The CDR3 runs to 18 residues. The CDR3 coding sequence is TGTGCCAGCAGTGAAGCAGGGTGGGGAGCAACGTTGGGTTCACCCCTCCACTTT. Its protein product is CASSEAGWGATLGSPLHF.

The chain couples TRBV7-2 to TRBJ1-6; TRBD1 matches 7 bases. Per the germline V gene, CDR1 is SGHTA and CDR2 is FQGNSA. V was pared by 3 bases and J by 9 bases, with 17 bases of the junction left unmatched. This CDR3 comprises 18 residues. In DNA, the CDR3 is TGTGCCAGCAGCTTCCCCAGACAGGGTCTTTTAGCGGGTTCACCCCTCCACTTT. It codes for CASSFPRQGLLAGSPLHF.

The chain joins TRBV2 to TRBJ1-1; D possibly corresponds to TRBD1 (5 bases). Germline CDR1 and CDR2: SNHLY and FYNNEI. CDR3 length: 13 residues. With 8 bases removed from V and 2 bases from J, the gap between germline ends came to 12 bases. The DNA of the CDR3 is TGTGCCAGCTTTTTCGACAGCAACACTGAAGCTTTCTTT. Translating gives CASFFDSNTEAFF.

The chain links TRBV12-3 or TRBV12-4 to TRBJ1-2, with D hard to call. CDR3 length: 12 amino acids. The V end was cut by 8 bases, the J end by 0 bases, with 7 bases between. The CDR3 sequence: CASVAANYGYTF. As DNA, the CDR3 is TGTGCCAGCGTGGCGGCTAACTATGGCTACACCTTC.

There are a few counts of this clonotype. J is TRBJ1-1 and V is TRBV5-1; 10 nucleotides align to TRBD1. The V gene end was trimmed by 4 bases and the J gene end by 4 bases; junction bases not matched to a gene: 4. Germline-derived CDR1 and CDR2 are SGHRS and YFSETQ. The CDR3 runs to 14 residues. CDR3: CASSIGQGGTEAFF. Here the CDR3 DNA reads TGCGCCAGCAGCATCGGACAGGGGGGCACTGAAGCTTTCTTT. The full variable domain, completed using reference TRBV5-1 and TRBJ1-1, is KAGVTQTPRYLIKTRGQQVTLSCSPISGHRSVSWYQQTPGQGLQFLFEYFSETQRNKGNFPGRFSGRQFSNSRSEMNVSTLELGDSALYLCASSIGQGGTEAFFGQGTRLTVV.

This clonotype showed up just a few times. The V and J genes are TRBV7-3 and TRBJ2-1; 15 bases match TRBD2. This CDR3 has 21 residues. The V segment lost 1 base and the J segment 7 bases; nucleotides outside the gene matches: 17. The germline V gene has CDR1 SGHTA and CDR2 FQGTGA. For the CDR3, the DNA is TGTGCCAGCAGCTTAAGTGGCGGGACTAGCGGGGGGTTGCGCCCTTCTAATGAGCAGTTCTTC. It codes for CASSLSGGTSGGLRPSNEQFF.

In this sample, this clonotype turned up a few times. The CDR3 loop is CASSGGLVTIETQYF. The CDR3 DNA reads as TGTGCCAGCAGTGGAGGGTTGGTGACGATCGAGACCCAGTACTTC. J is TRBJ2-5 and V is TRBV2, with D perhaps TRBD2 (5 bases). Germline CDR1 is SNHLY and CDR2 is FYNNEI. This CDR3 spans 15 amino acids. Between the trimmed V and J ends, which lost 4 bases and 5 bases, there was a span of 17 bases.

The chain has TRBV20-1 and TRBJ1-2; D gene uncertain. Germline V gene data show CDR1 as DFQATT and CDR2 as SNEGSKA (reference sequence). V dropped 0 bases and J dropped 0 bases, with 17 bases sitting between them. The CDR3 covers 17 residues. CDR3 sequence reads: CSARDQFALDSNYGYTF. The CDR3, as DNA: TGCAGTGCTAGAGATCAGTTCGCGTTGGATTCTAACTATGGCTACACCTTC.

The chain employs TRBV15 and TRBJ2-1; no firm D call. V was pared by 4 bases and J by 8 bases, with 6 bases between. CDR1 and CDR2 from the germline V gene are LNHNV and YYDKDF (reference sequence). This CDR3 is 11 amino acids long. CDR3 nucleotides: TGTGCCACCAGCATGGGTGATGAGCAGTTCTTC. It is translated as CATSMGDEQFF.

This clonotype was detected ten times or more. The rearrangement joins TRBV6-1 to TRBJ2-6; no clear D gene. Germline CDR1 is MNHNS and CDR2 is SASEGT. The CDR3 has 15 residues. With 7 bases removed from V and 0 bases from J, the gap between germline ends came to 10 bases. The DNA for the CDR3 is TGTGCCAGCAATACCTGGTACTCTGGGGCCAACGTCCTGACTTTC. The encoded protein is CASNTWYSGANVLTF.

This clonotype was picked up a small number of times. J is TRBJ2-1 and V is TRBV6-6, with 8 nucleotides matching TRBD2. Per germline, CDR1 MNHNY and CDR2 SVGAGI (reference sequence). The CDR3 length is 17 residues. V lost 2 bases and J lost 5; bases outside the gene matches: 11. CDR3 nucleotide sequence: TGTGCCAGCAGTTACCTATCCCCGGGGGGGCCGAACAATGAGCAGTTCTTC. This sequence encodes CASSYLSPGGPNNEQFF.

This sequence joins TRBV10-2 and TRBJ2-2; no firm D call. The CDR3 totals 11 residues. In germline, CDR1 is WSHSY, CDR2 SAAADI. With 8 bases removed from V and 5 bases from J, the gap between germline ends came to 6 bases. CDR3 in amino acids: CASRVTGELFF. In DNA, the CDR3 is TGCGCCAGCCGGGTTACCGGGGAGCTGTTTTTT.

This clonotype showed up just a few times. The chain uses TRBV6-2 or TRBV6-3 and TRBJ2-2; 11 bases are a match to TRBD2. CDR1 is MNHEY, CDR2 SVGEGT, per germline. J lost 3 bases, V lost 4 bases, and 10 bases had no gene match. The CDR3 spans 18 residues. CDR3: CASSSVLLAGAHTGELFF. CDR3 bases: TGTGCCAGCAGTTCCGTTCTACTAGCGGGGGCTCACACCGGGGAGCTGTTTTTT.

The gene calls are TRBV4-1 and TRBJ2-1; 11 bases agree with TRBD2. Unmatched junction bases numbered 11, after V lost 3 bases and J lost 4 bases. There are 18 residues in the CDR3. Germline CDR1 MGHRA, CDR2 YSYEKL. The CDR3 region is CASSQQTPSGGRYNEQFF. CDR3 bases: TGCGCCAGCAGCCAGCAGACCCCTAGCGGGGGGAGATACAATGAGCAGTTCTTC.

This clonotype was seen only a few times. The chain is built from TRBV27 and TRBJ2-2; D unclear. Germline CDR1 is MNHEY and CDR2 is SMNVEV (reference sequence). V lost 8 bases to trimming and J lost 4 bases, with 14 bases between them. CDR3 length equals 14 residues. The chain's CDR3 is CASAWGWGTGELFF. The CDR3 DNA sequence: TGTGCCAGCGCCTGGGGATGGGGCACCGGGGAGCTGTTTTTT.

The CDR3 sequence: CASSARADEQYV. The CDR3 nucleotides read TGTGCCAGCAGCGCCAGGGCTGACGAGCAGTACGTC. The chain is built from TRBV7-9 and TRBJ2-7; weak D call: TRBD1 (5 bases). V was shortened by 5 bases and J by 5 bases, with 10 bases between the two germline ends. Germline V gene lookup returns CDR1 SEHNR and CDR2 FQNEAQ (reference sequence). The CDR3 spans 12 residues.

The chain links TRBV7-6 to TRBJ2-2, with D unclear. Germline assignment: CDR1 SGHVS and CDR2 FNYEAQ. The CDR3 is 12 residues long. The V and J ends lost 4 bases and 7 bases respectively, with 7 bases between them. CDR3 nucleotide sequence: TGTGCCAGCAGCTCCCTCCTCGGGGAGCTGTTTTTT. Its translation: CASSSLLGELFF.

The CDR3 nucleotides read TGTGCCAGCAGTGCCTCTAGCGGGGCCACAGATACGCAGTATTTT. Amino acid sequence: CASSASSGATDTQYF. This rearrangement joins TRBV6-4 to TRBJ2-3, with 9 nucleotides matching TRBD2. Germline V gene sequence: CDR1 MRHNA, CDR2 SNTAGT. J lost 2 bases, V lost 4 bases, and 4 bases had no gene match. The CDR3 runs 15 residues.